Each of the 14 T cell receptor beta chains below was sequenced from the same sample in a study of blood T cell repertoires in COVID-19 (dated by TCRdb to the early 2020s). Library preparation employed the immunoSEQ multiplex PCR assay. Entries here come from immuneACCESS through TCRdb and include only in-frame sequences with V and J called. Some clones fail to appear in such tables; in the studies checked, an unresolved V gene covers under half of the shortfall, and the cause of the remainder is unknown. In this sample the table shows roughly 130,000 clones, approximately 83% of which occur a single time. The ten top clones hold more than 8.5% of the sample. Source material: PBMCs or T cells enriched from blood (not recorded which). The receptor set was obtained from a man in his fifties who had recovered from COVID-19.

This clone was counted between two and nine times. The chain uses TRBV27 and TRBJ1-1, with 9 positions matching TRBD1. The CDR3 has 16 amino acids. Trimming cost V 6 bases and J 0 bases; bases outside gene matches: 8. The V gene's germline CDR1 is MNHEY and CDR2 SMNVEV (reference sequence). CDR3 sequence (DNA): TGTGCCAGCAGGGGCGACAGGGGGTGGCTGAACACTGAAGCTTTCTTT. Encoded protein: CASRGDRGWLNTEAFF.

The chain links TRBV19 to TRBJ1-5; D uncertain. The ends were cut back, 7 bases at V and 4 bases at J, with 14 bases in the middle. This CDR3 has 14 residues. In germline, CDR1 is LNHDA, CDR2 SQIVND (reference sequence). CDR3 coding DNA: TGTGCCAGTACCTTAGCGGGCTATAATCAGCCCCAGCATTTT. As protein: CASTLAGYNQPQHF.

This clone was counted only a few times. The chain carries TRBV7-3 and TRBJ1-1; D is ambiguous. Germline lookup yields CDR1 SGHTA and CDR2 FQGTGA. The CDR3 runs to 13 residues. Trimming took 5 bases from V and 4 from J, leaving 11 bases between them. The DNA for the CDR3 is TGTGCCAGCAGCCCCTTGGGAGGCACTGAAGCTTTCTTT. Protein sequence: CASSPLGGTEAFF.

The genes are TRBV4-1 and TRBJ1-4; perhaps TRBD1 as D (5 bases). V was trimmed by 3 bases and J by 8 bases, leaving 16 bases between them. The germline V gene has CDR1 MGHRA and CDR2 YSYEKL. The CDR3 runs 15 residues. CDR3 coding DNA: TGCGCCAGCAGCCAGGGAGGGTCGGGGGAGGAAAAACTGTTTTTT. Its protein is CASSQGGSGEEKLFF.

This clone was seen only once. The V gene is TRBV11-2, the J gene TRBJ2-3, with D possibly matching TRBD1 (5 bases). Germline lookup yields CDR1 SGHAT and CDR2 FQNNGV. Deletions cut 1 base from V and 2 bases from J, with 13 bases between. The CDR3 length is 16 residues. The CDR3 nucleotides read TGTGCCAGCAGCTTAGGCAGCCATGGGGCCACAGATACGCAGTATTTT. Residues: CASSLGSHGATDTQYF.

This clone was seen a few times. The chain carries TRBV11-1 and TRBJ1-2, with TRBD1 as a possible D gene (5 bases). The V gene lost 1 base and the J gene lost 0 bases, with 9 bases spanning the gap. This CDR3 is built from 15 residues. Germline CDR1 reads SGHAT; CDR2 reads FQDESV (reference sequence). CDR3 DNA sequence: TGTGCCAGCAGCTTAGGGGGCACTGCTAACTATGGCTACACCTTC. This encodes CASSLGGTANYGYTF.

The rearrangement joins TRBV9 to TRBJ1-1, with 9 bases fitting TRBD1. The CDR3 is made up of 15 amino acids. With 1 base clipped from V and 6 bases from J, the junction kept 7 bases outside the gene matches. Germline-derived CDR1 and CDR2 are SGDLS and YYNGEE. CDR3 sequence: CASSVLTGGKSEAFF. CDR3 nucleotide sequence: TGTGCCAGCAGCGTATTGACAGGGGGTAAATCTGAAGCTTTCTTT. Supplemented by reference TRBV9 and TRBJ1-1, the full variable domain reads DSGVTQTPKHLITATGQRVTLRCSPRSGDLSVYWYQQSLDQGLQFLIQYYNGEERAKGNILERFSAQQFPDLHSELNLSSLELGDSALYFCASSVLTGGKSEAFFGQGTRLTVV.

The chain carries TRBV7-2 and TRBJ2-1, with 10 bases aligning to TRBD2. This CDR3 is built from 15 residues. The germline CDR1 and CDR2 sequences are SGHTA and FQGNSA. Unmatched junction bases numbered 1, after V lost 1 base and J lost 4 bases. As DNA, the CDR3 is TGTGCCAGCAGCTTAGGGACTAGCGGATACAATGAGCAGTTCTTC. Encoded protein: CASSLGTSGYNEQFF.

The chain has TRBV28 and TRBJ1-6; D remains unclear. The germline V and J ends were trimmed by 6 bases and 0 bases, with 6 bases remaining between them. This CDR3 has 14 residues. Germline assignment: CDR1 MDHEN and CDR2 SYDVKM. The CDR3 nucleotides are TGTGCCAGCAGCTGGAGCTCCTATAATTCACCCCTCCACTTT. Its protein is CASSWSSYNSPLHF.

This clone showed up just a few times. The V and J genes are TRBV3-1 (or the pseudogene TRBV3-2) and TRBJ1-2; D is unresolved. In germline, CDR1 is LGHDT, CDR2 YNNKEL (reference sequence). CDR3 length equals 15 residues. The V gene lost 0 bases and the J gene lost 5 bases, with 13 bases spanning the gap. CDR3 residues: CASSQEPGLKYGYTF. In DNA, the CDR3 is TGTGCCAGCAGCCAAGAACCGGGTTTGAAGTATGGCTACACCTTC.

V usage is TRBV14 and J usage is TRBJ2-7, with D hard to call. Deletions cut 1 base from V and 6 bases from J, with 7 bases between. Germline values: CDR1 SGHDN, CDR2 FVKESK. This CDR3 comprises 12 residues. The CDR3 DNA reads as TGTGCCAGCAGCCAAGCGAAGCGCGAGCAGTACTTC. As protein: CASSQAKREQYF.

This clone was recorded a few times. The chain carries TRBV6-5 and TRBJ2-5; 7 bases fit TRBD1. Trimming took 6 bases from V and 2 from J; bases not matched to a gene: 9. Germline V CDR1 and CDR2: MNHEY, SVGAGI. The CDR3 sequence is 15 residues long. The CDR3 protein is CASSPRGQLQETQYF. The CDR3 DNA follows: TGTGCCAGCAGCCCGAGGGGACAGTTACAAGAGACCCAGTACTTC.

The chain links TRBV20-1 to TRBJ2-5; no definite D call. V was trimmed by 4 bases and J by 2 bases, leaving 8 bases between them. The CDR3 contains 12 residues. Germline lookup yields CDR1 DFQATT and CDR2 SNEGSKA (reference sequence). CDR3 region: CSANDLQETQYF. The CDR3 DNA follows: TGCAGTGCTAATGACTTGCAAGAGACCCAGTACTTC.

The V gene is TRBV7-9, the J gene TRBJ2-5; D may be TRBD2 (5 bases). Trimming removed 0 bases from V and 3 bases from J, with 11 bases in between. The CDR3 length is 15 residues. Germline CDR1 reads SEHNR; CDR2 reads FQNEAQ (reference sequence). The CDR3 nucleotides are TGTGCCAGCAGCTTAGCTGGCGGGCTCAAAGAGACCCAGTACTTC. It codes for CASSLAGGLKETQYF.